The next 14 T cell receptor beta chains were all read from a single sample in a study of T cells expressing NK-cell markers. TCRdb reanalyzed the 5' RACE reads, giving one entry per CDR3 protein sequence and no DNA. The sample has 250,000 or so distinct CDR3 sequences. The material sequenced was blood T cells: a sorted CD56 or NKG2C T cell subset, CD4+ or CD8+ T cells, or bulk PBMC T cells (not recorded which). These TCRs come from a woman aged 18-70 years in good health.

The CDR3: CASSGRESTNEKLFF. The chain employs TRBV7-9 and TRBJ1-4. The CDR3 has 15 amino acids. CDR1 SEHNR and CDR2 FQNEAQ come from the germline V gene (reference sequence). The complete variable domain, with remaining parts taken from reference TRBV7-9 and TRBJ1-4, reads DTGVSQNPRHKITKRGQNVTFRCDPISEHNRLYWYRQTLGQGPEFLTYFQNEAQLEKSRLLSDRFSAERPKGSFSTLEIQRTEQGDSAMYLCASSGRESTNEKLFFGSGTQLSVL.

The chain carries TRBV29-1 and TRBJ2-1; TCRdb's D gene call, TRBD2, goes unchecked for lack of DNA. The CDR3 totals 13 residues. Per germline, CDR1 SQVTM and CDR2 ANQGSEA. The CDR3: CSVGPDHYNEQFF.

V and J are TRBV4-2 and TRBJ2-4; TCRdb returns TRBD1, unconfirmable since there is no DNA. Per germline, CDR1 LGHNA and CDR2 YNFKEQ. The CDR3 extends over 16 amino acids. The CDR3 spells CASSQVRGGGKNIQYF.

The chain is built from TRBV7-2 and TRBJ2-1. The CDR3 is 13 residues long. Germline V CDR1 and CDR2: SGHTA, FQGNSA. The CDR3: CASSPRPDNEQFF.

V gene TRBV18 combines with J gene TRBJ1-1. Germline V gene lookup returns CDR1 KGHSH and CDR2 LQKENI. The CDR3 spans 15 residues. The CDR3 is CASSPTHQSNTEAFF.

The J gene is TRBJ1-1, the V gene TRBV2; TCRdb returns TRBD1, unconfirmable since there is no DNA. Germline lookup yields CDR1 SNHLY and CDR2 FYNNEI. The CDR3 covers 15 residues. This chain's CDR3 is CASSGRTGSNTEAFF.

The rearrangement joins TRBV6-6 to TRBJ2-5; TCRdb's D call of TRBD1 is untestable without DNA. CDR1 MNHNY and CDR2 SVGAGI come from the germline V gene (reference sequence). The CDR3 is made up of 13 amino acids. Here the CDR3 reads CASSPREKGTQYF.

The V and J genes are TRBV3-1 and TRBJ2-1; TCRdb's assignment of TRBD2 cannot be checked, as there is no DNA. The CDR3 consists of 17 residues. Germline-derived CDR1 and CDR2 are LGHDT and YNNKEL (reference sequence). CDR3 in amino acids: CASSHLRLATSYNEQFF.

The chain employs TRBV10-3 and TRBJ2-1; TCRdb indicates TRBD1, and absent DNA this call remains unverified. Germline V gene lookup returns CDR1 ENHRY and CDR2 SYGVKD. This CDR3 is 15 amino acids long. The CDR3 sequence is CAISDGGVSYNEQFF.

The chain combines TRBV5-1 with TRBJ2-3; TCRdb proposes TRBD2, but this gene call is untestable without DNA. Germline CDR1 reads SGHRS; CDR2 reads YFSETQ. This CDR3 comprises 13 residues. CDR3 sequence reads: CASSPEGLDTQYF.

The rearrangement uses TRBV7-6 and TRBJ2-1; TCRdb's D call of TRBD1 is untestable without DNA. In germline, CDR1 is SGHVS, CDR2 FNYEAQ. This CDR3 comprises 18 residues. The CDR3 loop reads CASSLEWGDRGYTNEQFF.

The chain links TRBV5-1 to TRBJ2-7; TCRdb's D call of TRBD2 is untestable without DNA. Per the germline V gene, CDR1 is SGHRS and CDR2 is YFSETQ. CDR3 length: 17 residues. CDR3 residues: CASSSREASGRIHEQYF.

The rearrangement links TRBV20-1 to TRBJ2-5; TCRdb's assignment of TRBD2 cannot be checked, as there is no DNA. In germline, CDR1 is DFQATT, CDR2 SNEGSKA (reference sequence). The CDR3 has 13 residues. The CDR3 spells CSLQLAPRETQYF.

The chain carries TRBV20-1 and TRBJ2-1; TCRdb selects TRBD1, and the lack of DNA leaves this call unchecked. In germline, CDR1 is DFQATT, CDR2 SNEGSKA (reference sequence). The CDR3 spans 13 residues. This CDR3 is CSAPSPRGNEQFF.